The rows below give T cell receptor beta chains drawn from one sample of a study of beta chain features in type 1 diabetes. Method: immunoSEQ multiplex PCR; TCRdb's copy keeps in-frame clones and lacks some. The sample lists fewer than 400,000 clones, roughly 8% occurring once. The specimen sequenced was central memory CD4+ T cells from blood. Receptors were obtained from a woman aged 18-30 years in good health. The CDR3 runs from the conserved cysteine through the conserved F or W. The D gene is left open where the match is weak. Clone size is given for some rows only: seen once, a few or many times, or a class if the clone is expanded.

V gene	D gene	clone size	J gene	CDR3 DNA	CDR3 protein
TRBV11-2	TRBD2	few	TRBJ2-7	TGTGCCAGCAGCCCAAGACTAGCGGGAGTTTACGAGCAGTACTTC	CASSPRLAGVYEQYF
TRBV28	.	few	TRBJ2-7	TGTGCCAGCAAGCAGGGGCCCTACGAGCAGTACTTC	CASKQGPYEQYF
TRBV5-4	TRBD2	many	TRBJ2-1	TGTGCCAGCAGCGACGCGGGGGGAACTAAATACAATGAGCAGTTCTTC	CASSDAGGTKYNEQFF
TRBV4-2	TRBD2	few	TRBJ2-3	TGTGCCAGCAGCCAAGATTTGACTAGCGGTACAGATACGCAGTATTTT	CASSQDLTSGTDTQYF
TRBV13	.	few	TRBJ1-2	TGTGCCAGCAGCGCAACAGCTAACTATGGCTACACCTTC	CASSATANYGYTF
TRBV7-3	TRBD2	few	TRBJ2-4	TGTGCCAGCAGCTTAGGTAGCGGGAGGGCCCCCGATTATAACTTC	CASSLGSGRAPDYNF
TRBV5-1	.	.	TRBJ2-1	TGCGCCAGCAGCCCCTCCCTCCGGGGGAATTACAATGAGCAGTTCTTC	CASSPSLRGNYNEQFF
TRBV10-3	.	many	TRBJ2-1	TGTGCCATCAGTGAGTGGAACTCGGGCAATGAGCAGTTCTTC	CAISEWNSGNEQFF
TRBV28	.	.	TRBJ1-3	TGTGCCAGTGCCAGACTAGGGGGATCTGGAAACACCATATATTTT	CASARLGGSGNTIYF
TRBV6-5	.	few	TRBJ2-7	TGTGCCAGCAGTTACTCGTTCAGGGGCTACGAGCAGTACTTC	CASSYSFRGYEQYF
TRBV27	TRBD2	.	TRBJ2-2	TGTGCCAGCAACGCCGGTCTTGGGCGGGAGGGGACCGGGGAGCTGTTTTTT	CASNAGLGREGTGELFF
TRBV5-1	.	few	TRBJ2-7	TGCGCCAGCAGCTTGCTAGCGAGCTCCTACGAGCAGTACTTC	CASSLLASSYEQYF
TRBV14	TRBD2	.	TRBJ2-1	TGTGCCAGCAGCCAAGTAGCGGGAGCAGCCTACAATGAGCAGTTCTTC	CASSQVAGAAYNEQFF
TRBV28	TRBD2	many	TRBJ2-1	TGTGCCAGTTGCAAAGCGGGGAGCAATGAGCAGTTCTTC	CASCKAGSNEQFF
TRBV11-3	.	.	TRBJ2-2	TGTGCCAGCAGCTTAGATCGGCACGGGGAGCTGTTTTTT	CASSLDRHGELFF
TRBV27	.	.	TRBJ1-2	TGTGCCAGCAGTTTTCGCGACAGGAGATCTGGCTACACCTTC	CASSFRDRRSGYTF
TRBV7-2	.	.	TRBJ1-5	TGTGCCAGCAGCTCCCAAGACCAGCCCCAGCATTTT	CASSSQDQPQHF
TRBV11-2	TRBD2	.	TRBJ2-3	TGTGCCAGCAGCTTAAGTCCTACGCGGGAGACAGATACGCAGTATTTT	CASSLSPTRETDTQYF
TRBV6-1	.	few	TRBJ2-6	TGTGCCAGCAGCACGGTAGGCAGGGCCAACGTCCTGACTTTC	CASSTVGRANVLTF
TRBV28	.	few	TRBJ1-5	TGTGCCAGCAGGCAGGGAATCAATCAGCCCCAGCATTTT	CASRQGINQPQHF
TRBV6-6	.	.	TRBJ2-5	TGTGCCAGCAGTGGGGAGACCCAGTACTTC	CASSGETQYF
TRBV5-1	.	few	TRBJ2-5	TGCGCCAGCAGACCAGGGGGGTTCGGAAGAGAGACCCAGTACTTC	CASRPGGFGRETQYF
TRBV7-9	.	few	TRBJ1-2	TGTGCCAGCAGCTTACTAGGGGACTATGGCTACACCTTC	CASSLLGDYGYTF
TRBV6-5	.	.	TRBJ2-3	TGTGCCAGCAGGGCCCCTGTGGGAGATACGCAGTATTTT	CASRAPVGDTQYF
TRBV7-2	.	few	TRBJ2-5	TGTGCCAGCAGCACCTATAGGGAGACCCAGTACTTC	CASSTYRETQYF
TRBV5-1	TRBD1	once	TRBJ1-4	TGCGCCAGCAGCTTGGCGCCTCTGGGGGGACAGATTAATGAAAAACTGTTTTTT	CASSLAPLGGQINEKLFF
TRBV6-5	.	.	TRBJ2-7	TGTGCCAGCAGCCCAGGACTCAGGCCCTACGAGCAGTACTTC	CASSPGLRPYEQYF
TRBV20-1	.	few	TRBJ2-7	TGCAGTGCTAGCGATTACGAGCAGTACTTC	CSASDYEQYF
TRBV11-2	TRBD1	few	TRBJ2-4	TGTGCCAGCAGCAAGGGGCAGGGGGCGACCAAAAACATTCAGTACTTC	CASSKGQGATKNIQYF
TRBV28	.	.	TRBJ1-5	TGTGCCAGCAGACGAACAGGAAATAGCAATCAGCCCCAGCATTTT	CASRRTGNSNQPQHF
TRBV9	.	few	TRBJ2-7	TGTGCCAGCAGCGTACTGCAGAACGTCTACGAGCAGTACTTC	CASSVLQNVYEQYF
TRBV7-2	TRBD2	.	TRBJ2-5	TGTGCCAGCACCGTAGCGGGAGGGAAGGAGACCCAGTACTTC	CASTVAGGKETQYF
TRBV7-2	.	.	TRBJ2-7	TGTGCCAGCCGGGCCGACTACTACGAGCAGTACTTC	CASRADYYEQYF
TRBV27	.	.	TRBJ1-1	TGTGCCAGCAGTTTCGCAGTGGGGAACACTGAAGCTTTCTTT	CASSFAVGNTEAFF
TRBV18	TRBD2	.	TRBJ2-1	TGTGCCAGCTCACCACCGCGACTAGCGGGGCTTAATGAGCAGTTCTTC	CASSPPRLAGLNEQFF
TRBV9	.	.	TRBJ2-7	TGTGCCAGCAGCGGGAGGGGATTCGACGGCGAGCAGTACTTC	CASSGRGFDGEQYF
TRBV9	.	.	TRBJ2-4	TGTGCCAGCAGCGTAGGGTTGCACGACATTCAGTACTTC	CASSVGLHDIQYF
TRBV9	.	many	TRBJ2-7	TGTGCCAGCAGCGCCCAGCCGGCATTGAACTACGAGCAGTACTTC	CASSAQPALNYEQYF
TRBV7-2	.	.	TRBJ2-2	TGTGCCAGCAGCTTCCTAGGACAGAACACCGGGGAGCTGTTTTTT	CASSFLGQNTGELFF
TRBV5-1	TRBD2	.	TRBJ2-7	TGCGCCAGCAGCGCCAGCGGGAGCGGTCGCGAGCAGTACTTC	CASSASGSGREQYF
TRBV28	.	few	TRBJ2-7	TGTGCCAGCAGTTTATTCTGGGACGAGCAGTACTTC	CASSLFWDEQYF
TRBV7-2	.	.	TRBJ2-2	TGTGCCAGCAGCTCCAGTAACACCGGGGAGCTGTTTTTT	CASSSSNTGELFF